The entry below describes one T cell receptor beta chain. This specimen belongs to a study of T cell responses to AZD1222 COVID-19 vaccine. Assay used: immunoSEQ multiplex PCR; TCRdb lists only in-frame clones, some missing. The sample consists of approximately 100,000 clones, about 93% of them appearing once. The germline CDR1 and CDR2 sequences are SGDLS and YYNGEE. This CDR3 is 14 amino acids long. Trimming at V came to 2 bases and at J to 2 bases, leaving 4 bases not matched to a gene. This specimen was peripheral blood, taken on day 0 of AZD1222 vaccination. This rearrangement joins TRBV9 to TRBJ2-7; 7 nucleotides match TRBD1. This receptor was taken from an adult in good health. The CDR3 region has the DNA TGTGCCAGCAGCGTCGGGACAGCTACCTACGAGCAGTACTTC. Translating it yields CASSVGTATYEQYF.